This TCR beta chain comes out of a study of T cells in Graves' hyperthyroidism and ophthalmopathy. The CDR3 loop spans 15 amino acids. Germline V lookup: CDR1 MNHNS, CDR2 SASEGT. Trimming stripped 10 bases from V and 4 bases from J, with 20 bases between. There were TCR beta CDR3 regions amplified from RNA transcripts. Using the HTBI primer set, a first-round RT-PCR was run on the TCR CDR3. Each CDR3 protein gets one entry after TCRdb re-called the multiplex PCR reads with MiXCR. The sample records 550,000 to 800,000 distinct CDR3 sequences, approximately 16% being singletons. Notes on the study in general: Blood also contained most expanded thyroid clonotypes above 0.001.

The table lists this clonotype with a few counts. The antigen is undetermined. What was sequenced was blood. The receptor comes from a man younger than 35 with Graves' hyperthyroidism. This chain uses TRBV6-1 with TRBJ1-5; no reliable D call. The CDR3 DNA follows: TGTGCCACCGGCGATGTGGTGGCTTGGAATCAGCCCCAGCATTTT. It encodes CATGDVVAWNQPQHF.